This is a list of T cell receptor beta chains from one sample in a study of blood T cells in healthy people across ages. TCRdb re-called the 5' RACE reads through MiXCR, storing one row per CDR3 protein. The table records about 650,000 distinct CDR3 sequences, 32% of them present only once. The sequencing input was blood. The receptors shown here come from a woman older than 75 in good health. Each CDR3 is given with its conserved first and last residue. Fields, in order: clone size, V gene, D gene, J gene, CDR3 protein, CDR3 DNA. A D gene is named only where the DNA matches it firmly. Not every row has a clone size; where given, it reads once, few, many or a size class.

>many|TRBV7-2|NA|TRBJ1-6
CASSLEGQTFYNSPLHF
TGTGCCAGCAGCTTAGAAGGACAGACCTTTTATAATTCACCCCTCCACTTT
>NA|TRBV5-1|NA|TRBJ2-1
CASSLGADTYNEQFF
TGCGCCAGCAGCCTGGGAGCGGATACCTACAATGAGCAGTTCTTC
>many|TRBV7-9|NA|TRBJ2-7
CASSPFPGQYF
TGTGCCAGCAGCCCATTTCCCGGGCAGTACTTC
>many|TRBV20-1|NA|TRBJ2-1
CSATDSQGSPNEQFF
TGCAGTGCTACCGATTCCCAGGGAAGTCCAAATGAGCAGTTCTTC
>many|TRBV6-1|NA|TRBJ2-7
CASSDRPSLSYEQYF
TGTGCCAGCAGTGACAGGCCTTCGCTTTCCTACGAGCAGTACTTC
>NA|TRBV30|NA|TRBJ1-1
CAWSYEGGTEAFF
TGTGCCTGGAGCTACGAGGGCGGCACTGAAGCTTTCTTT
>NA|TRBV7-8|NA|TRBJ1-5
CASSPLRGLGPQHF
TGTGCCAGCAGCCCTCTCAGGGGACTCGGGCCCCAGCATTTT
>NA|TRBV5-6|NA|TRBJ1-1
CASSLLERTNTEAFF
TGTGCCAGCAGCTTGCTCGAACGGACGAACACTGAAGCTTTCTTT
>few|TRBV4-2|NA|TRBJ2-1
CASSQPGLSSYNEQFF
TGTGCCAGCAGCCAACCGGGACTGAGCTCCTACAATGAGCAGTTCTTC
>NA|TRBV7-3|TRBD2|TRBJ2-3
CASSLQGVAGAVDTQYF
TGTGCCAGCAGCTTACAAGGGGTAGCGGGGGCAGTAGATACGCAGTATTTT
>NA|TRBV7-2|TRBD2|TRBJ2-1
CASRGGSGRNEQFF
TGTGCCAGCAGGGGAGGGTCTGGGAGGAATGAGCAGTTCTTC
>NA|TRBV7-2|NA|TRBJ1-6
CASSPMMRGYNSPLHF
TGTGCCAGCAGCCCCATGATGAGGGGGTATAATTCACCCCTCCACTTT
>NA|TRBV7-2|NA|TRBJ1-3
CASSPRPGAQGERNTIYF
TGTGCCAGCAGCCCCCGACCGGGGGCACAGGGAGAAAGAAACACCATATATTTT
>NA|TRBV12-3/TRBV12-4|NA|TRBJ2-3
CASRPTVFTDTQYF
TGTGCCAGCAGACCGACAGTGTTCACAGATACGCAATATTTT
>NA|TRBV7-2|TRBD1|TRBJ2-7
CASSLETGGIDEQYF
TGTGCCAGCAGCTTAGAGACAGGGGGGATCGACGAGCAGTACTTC
>many|TRBV7-9|NA|TRBJ1-6
CASSSYLNSPLHF
TGTGCCAGCAGCTCCTACTTAAATTCACCCCTCCACTTT
>NA|TRBV28|NA|TRBJ1-2
CASSPSRTASYGYTF
TGTGCCAGCAGCCCCTCACGGACAGCATCCTATGGCTACACCTTC
>NA|TRBV7-2|NA|TRBJ1-1
CASIPRPGGGGMNTEAFF
TGTGCCAGCATCCCACGACCCGGGGGAGGGGGGATGAACACTGAAGCTTTCTTT
>many|TRBV15|NA|TRBJ1-2
CATSRGGNGGDYGYTF
TGTGCCACCAGCAGAGGAGGGAATGGGGGAGACTATGGCTACACCTTC
>NA|TRBV9|TRBD2|TRBJ2-1
CASSVAPTSGNNEQFF
TGTGCCAGCAGCGTAGCGCCGACTAGCGGGAATAATGAGCAGTTCTTC
>NA|TRBV6-1|NA|TRBJ1-2
CASSQESLPSYGYTF
TGTGCCAGCAGTCAAGAATCCCTTCCCTCCTATGGCTACACCTTC
>few|TRBV12-3/TRBV12-4|NA|TRBJ1-2
CASRPSAGEVGYTF
TGTGCCAGCAGACCCAGTGCAGGGGAGGTGGGCTACACCTTC